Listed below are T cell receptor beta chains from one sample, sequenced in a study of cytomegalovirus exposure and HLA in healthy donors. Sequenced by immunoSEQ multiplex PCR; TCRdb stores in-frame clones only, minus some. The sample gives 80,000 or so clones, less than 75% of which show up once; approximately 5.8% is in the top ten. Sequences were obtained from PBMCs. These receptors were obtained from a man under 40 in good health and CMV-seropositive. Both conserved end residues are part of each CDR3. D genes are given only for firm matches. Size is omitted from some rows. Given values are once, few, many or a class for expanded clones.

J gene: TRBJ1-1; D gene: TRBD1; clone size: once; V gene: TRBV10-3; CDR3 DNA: TGTGCCATCCGCCCGACCGGGACAGGGAGCTCAGCTTTCTTT; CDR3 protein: CAIRPTGTGSSAFF
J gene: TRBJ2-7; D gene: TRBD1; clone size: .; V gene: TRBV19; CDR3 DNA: TGTGCCAGTAGTATCCAGGGGGCCTACGAGCAGTACTTC; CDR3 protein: CASSIQGAYEQYF
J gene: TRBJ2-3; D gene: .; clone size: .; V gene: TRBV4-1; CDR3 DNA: TGCGCCAGCAGCCAAGTCGCTCGGCAGGGCCGCACAGATACGCAGTATTTT; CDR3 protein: CASSQVARQGRTDTQYF
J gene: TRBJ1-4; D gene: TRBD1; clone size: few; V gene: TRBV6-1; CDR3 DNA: TGTGCCAGCAGTGGCTACCGGGACAGACTTGAAAAACTGTTTTTT; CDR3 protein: CASSGYRDRLEKLFF
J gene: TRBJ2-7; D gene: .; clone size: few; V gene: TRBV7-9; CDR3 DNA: TGTGCCAGCAGCCCATGGGGCAACGAGCAGTACTTC; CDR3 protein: CASSPWGNEQYF
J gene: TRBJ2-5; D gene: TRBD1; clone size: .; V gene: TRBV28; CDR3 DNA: TGTGCCAGCATCAGGGGGATTGGAGAGACCCAGTACTTC; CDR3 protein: CASIRGIGETQYF
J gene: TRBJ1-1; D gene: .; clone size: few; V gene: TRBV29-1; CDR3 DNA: TGCAGCGTAGGTCGGACAGCAAACACTGAAGCTTTCTTT; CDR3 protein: CSVGRTANTEAFF
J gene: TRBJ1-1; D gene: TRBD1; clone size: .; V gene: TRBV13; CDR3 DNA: TGTGCCAGCAGCTCAGGGGGCCCCAGGGAATTAGCTTTCTTT; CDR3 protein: CASSSGGPRELAFF
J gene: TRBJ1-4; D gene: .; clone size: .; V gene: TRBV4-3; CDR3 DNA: TGCGCCAGCAGCCAAGATCTAGGTCCGGTTAATGAAAAACTGTTTTTT; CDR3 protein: CASSQDLGPVNEKLFF
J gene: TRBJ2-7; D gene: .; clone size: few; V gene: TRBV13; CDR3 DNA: TGTGCCAGCAGCTTCTATGTGGACTCTACCTACGAGCAGTACTTC; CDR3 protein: CASSFYVDSTYEQYF
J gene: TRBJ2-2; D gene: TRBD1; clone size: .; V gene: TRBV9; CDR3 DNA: TGTGCCAGCACCCTAATGGGACAGCCCAGTAACACCGGGGAGCTGTTTTTT; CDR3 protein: CASTLMGQPSNTGELFF
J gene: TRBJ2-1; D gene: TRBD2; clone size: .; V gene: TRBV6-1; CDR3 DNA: TGTGCCAGTTCCTACGCTAGCGGGGGGGCTGGTGAGCAGTTCTTC; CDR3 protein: CASSYASGGAGEQFF
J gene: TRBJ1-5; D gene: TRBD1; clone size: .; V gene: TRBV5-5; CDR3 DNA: TGTGCCAGCAGTTCTGACAGGGGGTATCAGCCCCAGCATTTT; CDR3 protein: CASSSDRGYQPQHF
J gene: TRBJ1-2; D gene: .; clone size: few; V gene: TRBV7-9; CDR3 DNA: TGTGCCAGCAGCTTAGCGAGGGTTGACTACACCTTC; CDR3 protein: CASSLARVDYTF
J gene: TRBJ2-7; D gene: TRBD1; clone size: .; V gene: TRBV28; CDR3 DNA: TGTGCCAGCAGCCCCAGTGGGACAGTACGAGTGCAGTACTTC; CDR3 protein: CASSPSGTVRVQYF
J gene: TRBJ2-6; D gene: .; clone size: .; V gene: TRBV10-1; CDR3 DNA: TGCGCCAGCAGTGAACAAACGAGGGTCTCTGGGGCCAACGTCCTGACTTTC; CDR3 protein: CASSEQTRVSGANVLTF
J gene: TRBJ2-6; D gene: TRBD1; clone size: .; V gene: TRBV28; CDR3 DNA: TGTGCCAGCAGTTCCCCCCCGGGACAGGGTTCGCCTGGGGCCAACGTCCTGACTTTC; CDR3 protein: CASSSPPGQGSPGANVLTF
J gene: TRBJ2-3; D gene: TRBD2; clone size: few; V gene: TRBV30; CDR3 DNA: TGTGCCTGGAGCCCACTAGGCGGGGGGTCAGGAACAGATACGCAGTATTTT; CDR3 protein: CAWSPLGGGSGTDTQYF
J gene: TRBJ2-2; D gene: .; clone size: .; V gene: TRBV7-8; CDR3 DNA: TGTGCCAGCAGCCTAGACTCCTACCTGAACACCGGGGAGCTGTTTTTT; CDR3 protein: CASSLDSYLNTGELFF
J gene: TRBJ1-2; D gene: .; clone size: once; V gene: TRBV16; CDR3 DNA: TGTGCCAGCAGCCAATATGAGTATGGCTACACCTTC; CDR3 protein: CASSQYEYGYTF